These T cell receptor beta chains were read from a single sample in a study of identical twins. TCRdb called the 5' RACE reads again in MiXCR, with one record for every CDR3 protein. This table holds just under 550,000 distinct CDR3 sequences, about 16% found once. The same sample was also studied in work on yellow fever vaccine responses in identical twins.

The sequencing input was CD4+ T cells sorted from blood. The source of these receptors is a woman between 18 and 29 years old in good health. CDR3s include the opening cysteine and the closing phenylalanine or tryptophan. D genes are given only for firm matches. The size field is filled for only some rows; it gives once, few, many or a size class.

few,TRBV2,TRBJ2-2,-,TGTGCCAGCATCCGTCGGGGGGCTGGGGAGCTGTTTTTT,CASIRRGAGELFF
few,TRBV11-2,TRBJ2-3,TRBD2,TGTGCCAGCAGCTTGACTAGCACCACAGATACGCAGTATTTT,CASSLTSTTDTQYF
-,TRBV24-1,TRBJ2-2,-,TGTGCCACCAGTGATTTTTCAGGGTACGGGGCCGGGGAGCTGTTTTTT,CATSDFSGYGAGELFF
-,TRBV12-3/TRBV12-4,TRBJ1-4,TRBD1,TGTGCCAGCAGTTCCTGGGACAGGGGTAATGAAAAACTGTTTTTT,CASSSWDRGNEKLFF
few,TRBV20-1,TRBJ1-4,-,TGCAGTGCGAGACCCGGATTTAATGAAAAACTGTTTTTT,CSARPGFNEKLFF
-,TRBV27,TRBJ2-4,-,TGTGCCAGCAGGAGGCTAGCCAAAAACATTCAGTACTTC,CASRRLAKNIQYF
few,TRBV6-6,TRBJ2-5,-,TGTGCCAGAATAACAGAGACTCAAGAGACCCAGTACTTC,CARITETQETQYF
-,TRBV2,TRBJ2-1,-,TGTGCCAGCAGTGGTCTAGGGTCGCTCTTC,CASSGLGSLF
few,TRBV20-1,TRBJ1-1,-,TGCAGTGCTAGAGCTACCCATAGGGGAGAAACTGAAGCTTTCTTT,CSARATHRGETEAFF
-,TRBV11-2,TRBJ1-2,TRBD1,TGTGCCAGCAGCTTAGCCGGGACAGTCAACTATGGCTACACCTTC,CASSLAGTVNYGYTF
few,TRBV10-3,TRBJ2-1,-,TGTGCCATCAGAAACAAGCGGGACAGAAAGAGCAGCGAGCAGTTCTTC,CAIRNKRDRKSSEQFF
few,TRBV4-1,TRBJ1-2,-,TGCGCCAGCAGCCAAGATACAGGCCGCGGCTACACCTTC,CASSQDTGRGYTF
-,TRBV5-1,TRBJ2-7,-,TGCGCCAGCACAGGGGGAGGGCCGGGTTACGAGCAGTACTTC,CASTGGGPGYEQYF
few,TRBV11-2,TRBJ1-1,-,TGTGCCAGCAGCCAACGACAGACCCAGAACACTGAAGCTTTCTTT,CASSQRQTQNTEAFF
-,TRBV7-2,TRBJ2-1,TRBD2,TGTGCCAGCAGCTTAGCGCGTGGCGGGGGGGCCTTTGAGCAGTTCTTC,CASSLARGGGAFEQFF
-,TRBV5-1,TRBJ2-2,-,TGCGCCAGCAGCCCGGACGGTACAAGCAACACCGGGGAGCTGTTTTTT,CASSPDGTSNTGELFF
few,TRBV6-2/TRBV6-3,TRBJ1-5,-,TGTGCCAGCAGTTACTCCTATAGCAATCAGCCCCAGCATTTT,CASSYSYSNQPQHF
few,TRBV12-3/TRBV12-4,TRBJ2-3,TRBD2,TGTGCCGGTAGCGGGGGGGCCGTTTCAGATACGCAGTATTTT,CAGSGGAVSDTQYF
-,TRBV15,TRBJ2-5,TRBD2,TGTGCCACCAGCAGAGTAGCGGGGATTCAAGAGACCCAGTACTTC,CATSRVAGIQETQYF